This T cell receptor beta chain stems from a study of shared clonotypes between healthy human individuals (dated by TCRdb to 2018 to 2020). Concerning the study at large: The cohort included a few men and a couple of women between 18 and 49 years of age. For each donor, CD4 naive and CD4 memory were each run on three plates, CD8 naive on two plates, and CD8 memory on one plate. The study deeply sequenced blood TCR repertoires of about 5 healthy adults to estimate repertoire size and the extent of clonotype sharing between individuals. To increase sequencing depth and limit assay-specific biases, TCR repertoire library preparation and sequencing were carried out by different laboratories using diverse techniques. Per donor, leukapheresis produced somewhere between about 0.94 and 9.5 billion PBMCs.

Donors were healthy HIV-negative adults with no recently reported acute infections or vaccinations. All donors were Caucasian adults living in Nashville, Tennessee, USA. Magnetic negative selection was used to enrich CD4+ T cells, after which naive cells were positively selected on CD45RA and the negative fraction became the memory subset. Blood was collected by leukapheresis, and PBMCs were isolated by Ficoll-Histopaque density gradient centrifugation and then cryopreserved in liquid nitrogen vapor phase. Purity and quantity of every magnetically sorted T cell population were checked by analytical flow cytometry. Genomic DNA was isolated from every sorted fraction and measured by UV absorbance on a Nanodrop 2000c. V drops 5 bases and J drops 6 bases, leaving 8 bases in between. CDR1 and CDR2 are drawn from the germline V gene (reference sequence): LNHDA, SQIVND. The cysteine opens and the phenylalanine closes a CDR3 of 12 amino acids. Left in the record is the CDR3 DNA by itself, 36 bases read in frame from the first base.

Using the deep immunoSEQ assay, multiplex PCR amplified TCR CDR3 regions from genomic DNA. Genomic DNA extracted from each cell subset was distributed evenly over all wells of several immunoSEQ 96-well plates, and each plate served as one replicate. For sorted subsets, 150 to 250 ng of genomic DNA, equivalent to around 31,000 T cell genomes, went into each replicate PCR. The purified libraries were quantified using a Qubit 3.0 fluorometer, sized with a Bioanalyzer 2100, and then quantified again using the KAPA Library Quantification kit. Every immunoSEQ 96-well plate was sequenced on a dedicated single-read 150-cycle Illumina NextSeq 550 flow cell. The original methods were these. Because the immunoSEQ output held only junctional sequences and lacked quality scores, the filtering could not match the filtering applied to full-length reads. To assign V/J genes and CDR3, sequences were annotated using PyIR, a Python wrapper for IgBLAST v1.9, with IMGT germline references. Reads with weak V/J assignments (E-value above 1e-6), missing CDR3, stop codons, out-of-frame junctions, or ambiguous translated residues were removed. V3J clonotypes were defined as sequences sharing an identical inferred V gene, J gene, and CDR3 amino acid sequence. Percentage overlap between repertoires was computed as shared unique clonotypes divided by the size of the smaller repertoire. Three approaches were used to assess repertoire richness: RTK rarefaction, the Chao1 estimator, and Recon v2.1 estimates of unobserved clonotypes. For all TCRbeta clonotypes obtained by the gDNA method from a few donors, generation probabilities were computed with OLGA. Not all clones reach the TCRdb copy of this immuneACCESS table, which keeps in-frame sequences only. Checked studies attribute under half of the gap to unresolved V genes and leave the rest unexplained. Clonal size and the V and J genes are those of that table, whereas D and trimming came from the DNA. This sample has approximately 1.4 million clones in its table, and 95% to 99% of those were observed once. The ten most abundant clones make up around 0.45% of the sample.

As regards this clone: The antigen this receptor binds is unknown. It has no much larger one-base neighbor in the sample; base qualities were not kept.

General study outcomes and caveats: Pairwise subsampling led to the expectation that sequencing depth would affect the degree of clonotype sharing among donors. Incomplete sequencing was indicated by rarefaction of sorted-subset datasets, despite the large sequencing depth. Sampling was restricted to blood, and TCR repertoires in tissues likely differ from the TCR repertoires found in blood. Estimated clonotype richness was generally larger for naive than for memory subsets. Higher generation probabilities were observed for clonotypes shared by all four sorted-subset donors than for non-shared clonotypes. Because the study included only a small number of donors, the genetic and exposure-history diversity represented was limited. Roughly 5% of naive CD4, more than 3% of naive CD8, around 2.3% of memory CD4, and approximately 0.4% of memory CD8 clonotypes were shared across a few donors.

The sequence was collected from a man younger than 45 in good health. The chain employs TRBV19 and TRBJ1-5; the D gene is unclear. The sequenced sample consisted of naive CD4+ T cells sorted from blood. The sample's cell subset or site, from its label and the paper: CD45RA+ positively selected. The nucleotide sequence is given as TGTGCCAGTAGTTTCCGGGTTCAGCCCCAGCATTTT. The translation is CASSFRVQPQHF.